This T cell receptor beta chain was captured in a study of T-cell reconstitution after alpha-beta-depleted transplantation in children. Unique molecular identifiers featured in how the TCRbeta library was prepared. Each CDR3 protein gets one entry after TCRdb re-called the PCR reads with MiXCR. The sample holds tens of thousands of distinct CDR3 sequences, approximately 8.7% seen once. This clonotype was found a few times. Antigen unknown. Study observations and caveats: Several hundred rapidly expanded clones from non-depleted graft cells reportedly supplied alpha-beta T cells about two months post-transplant. Surviving recipient T cells and thymic progenitors produced the high day-60 TCRbeta diversity seen in some patients. Fresh T-cell production supplied most of the T-cell counts and diversity seen one year after transplant.

V was pared by 0 bases and J by 2 bases, with 3 bases between. Per germline, CDR1 LNHNV and CDR2 YYDKDF (reference sequence). This CDR3 is built from 13 residues. This chain links TRBV15 with TRBJ2-3, with D uncertain. The input for sequencing was PBMCs, mostly from graft donor cells, taken 60 days after TCRalphabeta/CD19-depleted stem cell transplant. This sequence was found in a male patient aged 2 to 10 who had a stem cell transplant for chronic granulomatous disease, so the T cells may come from the graft donor. This chain's CDR3 is CATSRDYTDTQYF. CDR3 in DNA: TGTGCCACCAGCAGAGATTACACAGATACGCAGTATTTT.